The 21 T cell receptor beta chains reported below all come from one sample, sequenced in a study of Graves' ophthalmopathy and Graves' hyperthyroidism. Scientists amplified the TCR beta CDR3 regions from RNA transcripts. Second-round multiplex PCR followed a first-round RT-PCR using HTBI primers. In TCRdb, the multiplex PCR reads were re-called with MiXCR into one record per CDR3 protein. The data contain almost 400,000 distinct CDR3 sequences, 18% of them singletons. The sequencing sample was made of peripheral blood. The receptors originated from a woman aged 18-29 years with Graves' ophthalmopathy.

This clonotype occurred many times. This chain joins TRBV29-1 and TRBJ1-1, with 7 nucleotides matching TRBD1. The CDR3 is made up of 12 amino acids. Germline CDR1 reads SQVTM; CDR2 reads ANQGSEA. With V trimmed by 5 bases and J by 9 bases, 9 bases remained unmatched. Here the CDR3 DNA reads TGCAGCGTTAGTGACAGGGCCATCCAAGCTTTCTTT. Translated, it gives CSVSDRAIQAFF.

This clonotype was observed many times. The V call is TRBV6-5, the J call TRBJ1-1; a possible D gene is TRBD1 (5 bases). Trimming cost V 0 bases and J 0 bases, with 14 bases left between them. Germline values: CDR1 MNHEY, CDR2 SVGAGI. The CDR3 sequence is 17 residues long. CDR3 coding DNA: TGTGCCAGCAGTTACTCGAATTTTGGGGACTTGAACACTGAAGCTTTCTTT. This gives the protein CASSYSNFGDLNTEAFF.

This clonotype occurred many times. V gene TRBV28 combines with J gene TRBJ1-1; D may be TRBD1 (6 bases). The CDR3 length is 15 residues. V was clipped by 2 bases and J by 10 bases, with 20 bases between them. The germline V gene encodes CDR1 MDHEN and CDR2 SYDVKM. In DNA form, the CDR3 reads TGTGCCAGCAGTTTAGCCGTTAGCGGGGGCAAGAGAGCTTTCTTT. Its protein product is CASSLAVSGGKRAFF.

This clonotype was counted at least ten times. The V call is TRBV20-1, the J call TRBJ2-5; perhaps TRBD1 as D (6 bases). This CDR3 comprises 13 residues. Trimming removed 5 bases at V and 5 bases at J, with 15 bases between. Germline V gene lookup returns CDR1 DFQATT and CDR2 SNEGSKA (reference sequence). The CDR3 DNA reads TGCAGTGCTGCCTTAGGGGGAGAGGAGACCCAGTACTTC. Amino acids: CSAALGGEETQYF.

This clonotype was recorded many times. DNA for the CDR3: TGTGCCAGCAATCTGGCAGTGTTGGTAACTGAAGCTTTCTTT. Its protein is CASNLAVLVTEAFF. The V gene is TRBV6-2 or TRBV6-3, the J gene TRBJ1-1; D is unresolved. Per germline, CDR1 MNHEY and CDR2 SVGEGT. The V gene lost 7 bases and the J gene lost 5 bases, with 17 bases spanning the gap. The CDR3 is 14 residues long.

The rearrangement links TRBV6-1 to TRBJ2-5; TRBD2 agrees at 16 bases. This CDR3 is 17 amino acids long. Unmatched junction bases numbered 4, after V lost 5 bases and J lost 1 base. The germline V gene encodes CDR1 MNHNS and CDR2 SASEGT. CDR3 in amino acids: CASSPGTSGRAQETQYF. The CDR3 DNA is TGTGCCAGCAGTCCCGGGACTAGCGGGAGGGCCCAAGAGACCCAGTACTTC.

The V gene is TRBV27, the J gene TRBJ1-2; perhaps TRBD1 as D (6 bases). The CDR3 sequence is 14 residues long. Trimming shortened V by 9 bases and J by 4 bases, and 18 bases separated the two germline ends. Germline V CDR1 and CDR2: MNHEY, SMNVEV (reference sequence). The CDR3 region is CASSERGAFYGYTF. The CDR3, as DNA: TGTGCCAGTAGTGAGAGGGGGGCTTTCTATGGCTACACCTTC.

This clonotype was picked up many times. The chain links TRBV30 to TRBJ1-1, with a tentative D call TRBD1 (5 bases). This CDR3 comprises 14 residues. The V end was cut by 2 bases, the J end by 1 base, with 11 bases between. CDR1 and CDR2 from the germline V gene are GTSNPN and SVGIG (reference sequence). The CDR3 DNA sequence: TGTGCCTGGAGTTTTGGCAGGGCGAACACTGAAGCTTTCTTT. This encodes CAWSFGRANTEAFF.

Only a few counts were recorded for this clonotype. The CDR3 is CATGSSDLSYEQYF. The CDR3 DNA sequence: TGTGCCACCGGTTCCTCCGACCTCTCCTACGAGCAGTACTTC. The V and J genes are TRBV6-5 and TRBJ2-7; the D is unclear. CDR3 length equals 14 residues. V shed 10 bases and J shed 0 bases, with 16 bases lying between them. Germline lookup yields CDR1 MNHEY and CDR2 SVGAGI.

There are a few counts of this clonotype. The rearrangement joins TRBV6-1 to TRBJ1-1, with D unclear. The CDR3 is 15 amino acids. Germline-derived CDR1 and CDR2 are MNHNS and SASEGT. The germline V and J ends were trimmed by 6 bases and 2 bases, with 16 bases remaining between them. CDR3 coding DNA: TGTGCCAGCAGAGTTGGTTGGGAGTTAAACACTGAAGCTTTCTTT. Protein product: CASRVGWELNTEAFF.

This clonotype showed up many times. J is TRBJ1-2 and V is TRBV19, with D uncertain. Germline V lookup: CDR1 LNHDA, CDR2 SQIVND (reference sequence). Trimming removed 6 bases from V and 2 bases from J, with 13 bases in between. CDR3 length equals 14 residues. The CDR3 protein is CASRRPPGNYGYTF. The CDR3 nucleotides read TGTGCCAGTAGGAGACCCCCAGGCAACTATGGCTACACCTTC.

This clonotype was counted ten times or more. The CDR3 sequence: CASSSGIYGYTF. CDR3 nucleotide sequence: TGTGCCAGCAGCTCAGGGATCTATGGCTACACCTTC. This chain joins TRBV25-1 and TRBJ1-2, with TRBD1 as a possible D gene (5 bases). Germline loops: CDR1 MGHDK, CDR2 SYGVNS. The CDR3 runs to 12 residues. V lost 6 bases to trimming and J lost 4 bases, with 9 bases between them.

This clonotype showed up many times. This chain connects TRBV24-1 to TRBJ2-2; no definite D call. V was clipped by 5 bases and J by 0 bases, with 3 bases between them. This CDR3 spans 13 amino acids. Germline loops: CDR1 KGHDR, CDR2 SFDVKD. CDR3 sequence reads: CATSGSNTGELFF. The CDR3 bases are TGTGCCACCAGTGGTTCGAACACCGGGGAGCTGTTTTTT.

In its sample, this clonotype was seen many times. The rearrangement uses TRBV12-3 or TRBV12-4 and TRBJ2-7; a weak D match, TRBD2 (6 bases). This CDR3 contains 12 residues. The V end was cut by 3 bases, the J end by 3 bases, with 6 bases between. The CDR3 loop reads CASSFGGYEQYF. The CDR3 region has the DNA TGTGCCAGCAGTTTCGGGGGCTACGAGCAGTACTTC.

This clonotype has ten or more counts. The chain uses TRBV29-1 and TRBJ2-7; a weak D match, TRBD1 (6 bases). CDR3 length: 13 amino acids. Germline V gives CDR1 SQVTM, CDR2 ANQGSEA. Trimming took 3 bases from V and 2 from J, leaving 11 bases between them. CDR3 region: CSVEGAGAYEQYF. The CDR3 bases are TGCAGCGTTGAGGGGGCAGGTGCCTACGAGCAGTACTTC.

This clonotype was found many times. CDR3 nucleotide sequence: TGCGCCAGCAGTGAGGGGGCAGCCTACGAGCAGTACTTC. Amino acids: CASSEGAAYEQYF. J is TRBJ2-7 and V is TRBV10-1; D is possibly TRBD1 (5 bases). This CDR3 is 13 amino acids long. The germline CDR1 and CDR2 sequences are WNHNN and SYGVQD (reference sequence). Trimming took 2 bases from V and 2 from J, leaving 7 bases between them.

The rearrangement links TRBV2 to TRBJ2-4; possible D gene TRBD1, 6 bases. The CDR3 contains 15 residues. Germline loops: CDR1 SNHLY, CDR2 FYNNEI. V dropped 5 bases and J dropped 5 bases, with 16 bases sitting between them. The CDR3: CASSFEGGSENIQYF. In DNA, the CDR3 is TGTGCCAGCAGTTTCGAAGGGGGATCCGAAAACATTCAGTACTTC.

This clonotype was seen repeatedly, ten times or more. The chain carries TRBV29-1 and TRBJ2-2, with a tentative D call TRBD2 (6 bases). This CDR3 comprises 11 residues. V was clipped by 7 bases and J by 5 bases, with 8 bases between them. The germline CDR1 and CDR2 sequences are SQVTM and ANQGSEA. The CDR3 nucleotides read TGCAGCGCCGGAGGGACCGGGGAGCTGTTTTTT. As protein: CSAGGTGELFF.

The chain employs TRBV19 and TRBJ2-5; the D is unclear. Trimming pared 1 base from V and 2 bases from J, leaving 5 bases between. Germline CDR1 LNHDA, CDR2 SQIVND (reference sequence). CDR3 size: 13 residues. The CDR3 loop is CASSIAPQETQYF. CDR3 sequence (DNA): TGTGCCAGTAGTATAGCACCTCAAGAGACCCAGTACTTC.

This clonotype was counted ten times or more. The V and J genes are TRBV18 and TRBJ1-6, with D uncertain. Germline V lookup: CDR1 KGHSH, CDR2 LQKENI. The CDR3 extends over 16 amino acids. Trimming took 3 bases from V and 13 from J, leaving 22 bases between them. In nucleotides, the CDR3 is TGTGCCAGCTCACCTACTCGTCCCGCAGTAATTACTCCCCTCCACTTT. This codes for CASSPTRPAVITPLHF.

This clonotype was detected many times. In DNA, the CDR3 is TGTGCCAGCAGCCGTCTCACCAGCTACGAGCAGTACTTC. As protein: CASSRLTSYEQYF. V usage is TRBV7-2 and J usage is TRBJ2-7; D call uncertain. The germline CDR1 and CDR2 sequences are SGHTA and FQGNSA. This CDR3 spans 13 amino acids. V lost 5 bases and J lost 3, with 11 bases in between.